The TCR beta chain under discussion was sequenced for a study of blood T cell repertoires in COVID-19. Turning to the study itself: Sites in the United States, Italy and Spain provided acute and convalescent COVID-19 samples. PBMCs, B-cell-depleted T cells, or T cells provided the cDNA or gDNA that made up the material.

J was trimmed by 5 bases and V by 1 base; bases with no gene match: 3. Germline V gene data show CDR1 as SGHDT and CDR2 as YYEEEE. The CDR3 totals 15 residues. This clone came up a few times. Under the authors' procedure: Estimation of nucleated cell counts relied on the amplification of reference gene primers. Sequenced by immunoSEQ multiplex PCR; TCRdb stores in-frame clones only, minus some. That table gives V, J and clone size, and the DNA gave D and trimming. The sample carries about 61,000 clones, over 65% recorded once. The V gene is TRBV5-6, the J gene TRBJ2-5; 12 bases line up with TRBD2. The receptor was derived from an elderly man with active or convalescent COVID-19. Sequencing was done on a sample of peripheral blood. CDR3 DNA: TGTGCCAGCAGCTTGAAGCTAGCGGGAGGGGAGACCCAGTACTTC. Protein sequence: CASSLKLAGGETQYF.